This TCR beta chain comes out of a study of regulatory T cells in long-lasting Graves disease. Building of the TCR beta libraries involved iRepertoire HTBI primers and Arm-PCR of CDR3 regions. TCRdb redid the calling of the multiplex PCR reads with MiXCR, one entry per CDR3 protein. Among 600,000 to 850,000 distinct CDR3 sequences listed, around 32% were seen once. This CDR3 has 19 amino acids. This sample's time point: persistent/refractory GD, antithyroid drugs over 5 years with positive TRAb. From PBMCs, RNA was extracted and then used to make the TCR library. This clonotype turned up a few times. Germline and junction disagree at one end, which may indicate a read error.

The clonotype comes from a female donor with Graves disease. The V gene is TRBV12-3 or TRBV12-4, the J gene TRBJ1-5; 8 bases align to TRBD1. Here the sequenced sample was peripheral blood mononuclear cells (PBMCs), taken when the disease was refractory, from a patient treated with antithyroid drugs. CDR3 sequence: CANSAGQGLIVDSNQPQHF. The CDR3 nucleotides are TGTGCCAACAGTGCCGGACAGGGTTTGATCGTTGATAGCAATCAGCCCCAGCATTTT.